The 4 T cell receptor beta chains listed next were all sequenced from one sample in a study of beta chain features in type 1 diabetes. The study's findings and limits: All four CD4+ subsets of Type 1 diabetes patients contained TCRB CDR3s that were moderately but significantly shorter.

The whole isolated RNA underwent reverse transcription, so sequencing captured expressed TCRB transcripts. The assay was immunoSEQ multiplex PCR, and TCRdb's table has in-frame clones only and misses some. The sample lists more than 95,000 clones; 25% to 35% were seen once. These receptors have no identified antigens. Material for sequencing was central memory CD4+ T cells from blood. The receptors were sampled from a woman younger than 35 with type 1 diabetes.

The chain combines TRBV27 with TRBJ1-2; TRBD1 matches at 8 bases. The V segment lost 3 bases and the J segment 5 bases; nucleotides outside the gene matches: 14. The CDR3 covers 17 residues. The germline V gene encodes CDR1 MNHEY and CDR2 SMNVEV (reference sequence). In DNA, the CDR3 is TGTGCCAGCAGTTTGACGACGACGGGCAGGGGGCTTTATGGCTACACCTTC. Encoded protein: CASSLTTTGRGLYGYTF.

This clone was seen a handful of times. V and J are TRBV21-1 and TRBJ2-3; no check of the table's D call, TRBD2, against the DNA was made. TRBV21-1 is a known pseudogene. This CDR3 has 13 residues. The CDR3 DNA reads as TGTGCCAGCAGCCAAAAGCGGGATCATACGCAGTATTTT. This translates into CASSQKRDHTQYF.

J is TRBJ2-5 and V is TRBV7-2; 9 bases align to TRBD2. Germline trimming cut 1 base from V and 5 bases from J; bases unmatched to any gene: 5. Germline CDR1 and CDR2: SGHTA and FQGNSA. The CDR3 is 15 amino acids. The chain's CDR3 is CASSLGSSGKETQYF. The CDR3 bases are TGTGCCAGCAGCTTAGGGTCTAGCGGGAAGGAGACCCAGTACTTC.

In its sample, this clone was seen a few times. The J gene is TRBJ2-1, the V gene TRBV7-2, with D possibly TRBD1 on 5 matching bases. Trimming stripped 7 bases from V and 6 bases from J, with 13 bases between. Germline V CDR1 and CDR2: SGHTA, FQGNSA. The CDR3 has 13 residues. CDR3 residues: CASNLLGVNEQFF. The CDR3 DNA reads TGTGCCAGCAACCTTCTAGGGGTCAATGAGCAGTTCTTC.